These T cell receptor beta chains were read from a single sample in a study of shared clonotypes between healthy human individuals. Profiling relied on immunoSEQ multiplex PCR, and the TCRdb table lists in-frame clones only, not all of them. The profile covers about 490,000 clones, with around 85% appearing a single time and about 12% taken by the ten largest. The sample was PBMCs. The receptors were sampled from a woman aged 40 to 55 in good health. Some clones in this sample may be carry-over from other donors' samples. CDR3s include the opening cysteine and the closing phenylalanine or tryptophan. The D gene is left open where the match is weak. Size is stated for part of the rows, as once, few or many counts, or as a class when the clone is expanded.

length	size	V	J	D	DNA	CDR3
15	.	TRBV27	TRBJ1-2	TRBD1	TGTGCCAGCAGTGTAGGGACAGGGAAAGACTATGGCTACACCTTC	CASSVGTGKDYGYTF
13	.	TRBV15	TRBJ2-4	.	TGTGCCACCAGCAACGTCCCCAGGGACATTCAGTACTTC	CATSNVPRDIQYF
15	.	TRBV7-3	TRBJ2-7	TRBD2	TGTGCCAGCAGCTTCCGCCTAGCGGGACTGGACGAGCAGTACTTC	CASSFRLAGLDEQYF
15	once	TRBV5-1	TRBJ2-1	TRBD2	TGCGCCAGCACCATAACTAGCGGTAACTACAATGAGCAGTTCTTC	CASTITSGNYNEQFF
16	.	TRBV18	TRBJ2-1	TRBD2	TGTGCCAGCTCACCAGTCTTCCTAGCGGGAGTCGATTTGCAGTTCTTC	CASSPVFLAGVDLQFF
14	.	TRBV28	TRBJ1-4	.	TGTGCCAGCAGTGAGACAGCTAGAAATGAAAAACTGTTTTTT	CASSETARNEKLFF
16	.	TRBV28	TRBJ1-1	TRBD1	TGTGCCAGCAGCGAGGTAGTGACAGGGTCGAACACTGAAGCTTTCTTT	CASSEVVTGSNTEAFF
14	once	TRBV2	TRBJ1-5	.	TGTGCCAGCAGTGAAGTCATTAGCAATCAGCCCCAGCATTTT	CASSEVISNQPQHF
16	.	TRBV28	TRBJ2-7	TRBD1	TGTGCCAGCAGTTTTTTGGGACAGGGGCCTTCCTACGAGCAGTACTTC	CASSFLGQGPSYEQYF
15	few	TRBV7-2	TRBJ1-3	.	TGTGCCAGCAGCTTAGACAGCAGGACTGGAAACACCATATATTTT	CASSLDSRTGNTIYF
14	few	TRBV29-1	TRBJ2-2	TRBD2	TGCAGCGTGGGGACTAGCGGGAATTTTAGGGAGCTGTTTTTT	CSVGTSGNFRELFF
15	.	TRBV27	TRBJ2-1	.	TGTGCCAGCAGTTTTGGGGCTCAGGCTCGCAATGAGCAGTTCTTC	CASSFGAQARNEQFF
13	.	TRBV6-1	TRBJ2-7	TRBD2	TGTGCCAGCAGTGCGGAGCGGGGCTACGAGCAGTACTTC	CASSAERGYEQYF
15	once	TRBV7-2	TRBJ2-5	TRBD2	TGTGCCAGCAGCTTAGCAAGCGGGAGATGGGAGACCCAGTACTTC	CASSLASGRWETQYF
15	.	TRBV9	TRBJ2-2	TRBD2	TGTGCCAGCAGCGGAGCGGGAGTTTTCTCCGGGGAGCTGTTTTTT	CASSGAGVFSGELFF
14	.	TRBV7-9	TRBJ1-2	.	TGTGCCAGCAGCCTCACAGAATTCGTCTATGGCTACACCTTC	CASSLTEFVYGYTF
14	.	TRBV6-1	TRBJ1-2	.	TGTGCCAGCATCCCCCCAGGGAAAAACTATGGCTACACCTTC	CASIPPGKNYGYTF
13	.	TRBV5-1	TRBJ2-3	TRBD1	TGCGCCAGCAGCTTACAGGGGTCAGATACGCAGTATTTT	CASSLQGSDTQYF
17	few	TRBV5-1	TRBJ2-5	.	TGCGCCAGCAGCTTGGGGGTTCTTCGAGGGAGTTTAGAGACCCAGTACTTC	CASSLGVLRGSLETQYF
16	few	TRBV14	TRBJ2-6	TRBD2	TGTGCCAGCAGCCGTTGGGGGAGGGCTGGGGCCAACGTCCTGACTTTC	CASSRWGRAGANVLTF
13	many	TRBV6-1	TRBJ1-3	.	TGTGCCAGTACCCGGGACAATGGAAACACCATATATTTT	CASTRDNGNTIYF
13	many	TRBV6-6	TRBJ2-2	.	TGTGCCAGCAGCTTACGTCCTACCGGGGAGCTGTTTTTT	CASSLRPTGELFF
14	.	TRBV4-2	TRBJ1-4	.	TGTGCCAGCGGCCAATACCAGGGTCTTAAAAAACTGTTTTTT	CASGQYQGLKKLFF
15	.	TRBV7-9	TRBJ2-2	.	TGTGCCAGCAGCACCCAGGGGCCGAACACCGGGGAGCTGTTTTTT	CASSTQGPNTGELFF
13	.	TRBV19	TRBJ2-2	.	TGTGCCAGTAGTACGCGATTAGGCGGGGAGCTGTTTTTT	CASSTRLGGELFF
15	.	TRBV4-1	TRBJ2-7	TRBD1	TGCGCCAGCAGCCAAGGCCGGGACAGGGGGCGAGAGCAGTACTTC	CASSQGRDRGREQYF
16	few	TRBV6-5	TRBJ2-7	TRBD1	TGTGCCAGCAGTTACGACCGAGGGACAGGGGTCAACGAGCAGTACTTC	CASSYDRGTGVNEQYF
13	once	TRBV7-2	TRBJ2-3	.	TGTGCCAGCAGCTTCCTCGGGGGAGATACGCAGTATTTT	CASSFLGGDTQYF
16	.	TRBV5-1	TRBJ1-5	.	TGCGCCAGCAGCTTGGGTGGCGGCTATAGCAATCAGCCCCAGCATTTT	CASSLGGGYSNQPQHF
15	.	TRBV6-1	TRBJ2-3	.	TGTGCCAGCAGGTGGGGGGTCGGGGTTGCAGATACGCAGTATTTT	CASRWGVGVADTQYF
13	.	TRBV15	TRBJ1-1	.	TGTGCCACCAGACGGTCCCTGAACACTGAAGCTTTCTTT	CATRRSLNTEAFF
16	.	TRBV15	TRBJ2-3	TRBD1	TGTGCCACCAGCAGTTCGACAGGGGGAGGCCCAGATACGCAGTATTTT	CATSSSTGGGPDTQYF